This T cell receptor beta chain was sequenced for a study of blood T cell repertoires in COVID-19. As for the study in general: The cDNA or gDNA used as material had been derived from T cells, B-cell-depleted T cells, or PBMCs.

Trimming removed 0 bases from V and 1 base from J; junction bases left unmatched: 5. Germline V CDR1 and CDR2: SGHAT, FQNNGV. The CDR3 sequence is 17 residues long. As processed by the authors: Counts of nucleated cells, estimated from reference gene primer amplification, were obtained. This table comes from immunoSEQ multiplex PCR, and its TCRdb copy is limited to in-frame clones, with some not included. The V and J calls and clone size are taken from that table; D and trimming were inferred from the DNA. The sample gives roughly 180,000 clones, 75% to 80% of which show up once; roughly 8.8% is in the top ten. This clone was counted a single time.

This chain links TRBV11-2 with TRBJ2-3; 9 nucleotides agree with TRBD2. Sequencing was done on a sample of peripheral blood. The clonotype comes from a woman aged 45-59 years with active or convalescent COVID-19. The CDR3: CASSLDKLAGRTDTQYF. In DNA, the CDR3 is TGTGCCAGCAGCTTAGATAAGCTAGCGGGGCGCACAGATACGCAGTATTTT.